The 27 T cell receptor beta chains reported below all come from one sample, sequenced in a study of cytomegalovirus exposure and HLA in healthy donors. The PCR ran on 60 Vbeta and 13 Jbeta primers. Assay used: immunoSEQ multiplex PCR; TCRdb lists only in-frame clones, some missing. The sample includes approximately 170,000 clones, around three quarters of them seen just once. The sample consisted of PBMCs. The source is a woman aged 40 to 50 in good health and CMV-seronegative.

This clone was picked up a small number of times. CDR3 amino acids: CASSLLVGGGDTQYF. The DNA of the CDR3 is TGTGCCAGCAGTTTATTGGTGGGAGGTGGTGATACGCAGTATTTT. This chain connects TRBV27 to TRBJ2-3, with D tentatively TRBD2 (6 bases). Trimming took off 1 base at V and 6 bases at J, with 14 bases between the two ends. The CDR3 has 15 amino acids. Germline values: CDR1 MNHEY, CDR2 SMNVEV (reference sequence).

The genes are TRBV19 and TRBJ1-1, with D unresolved. V was clipped by 7 bases and J by 0 bases, with 12 bases between them. This CDR3 region has 14 residues. Germline V gene sequence: CDR1 LNHDA, CDR2 SQIVND (reference sequence). The CDR3 nucleotides read TGTGCCAGTACTACGCCAAACTTGAACACTGAAGCTTTCTTT. Protein: CASTTPNLNTEAFF. Full variable domain (outside the CDR3, taken from reference TRBV19 and TRBJ1-1): DGGITQSPKYLFRKEGQNVTLSCEQNLNHDAMYWYRQDPGQGLRLIYYSQIVNDFQKGDIAEGYSVSREKKESFPLTVTSAQKNPTAFYLCASTTPNLNTEAFFGQGTRLTVV.

V is TRBV21-1 and J is TRBJ2-5; the table's D call of TRBD2 was not tested on the DNA. TRBV21-1 is listed as a pseudogene. This CDR3 comprises 17 residues. The CDR3: CASSKVPGGPLKETQYF. The CDR3 DNA reads TGTGCCAGCAGCAAAGTCCCGGGAGGGCCATTGAAAGAGACCCAGTACTTC.

This rearrangement joins TRBV5-6 to TRBJ1-3; D possibly corresponds to TRBD1 (6 bases). This CDR3 is built from 17 residues. The V end lost 1 base, the J end lost 4 bases, and 18 bases lay between the germline ends. Germline-derived CDR1 and CDR2 are SGHDT and YYEEEE. CDR3 nucleotide sequence: TGTGCCAGCAGCTTGTATGCAGGGGCGGTTTCCGGAAACACCATATATTTT. This gives the protein CASSLYAGAVSGNTIYF.

The rearrangement joins TRBV19 to TRBJ1-6; D unresolved. The V end lost 6 bases, the J end lost 11 bases, and 17 bases lay between the germline ends. The CDR3 totals 14 residues. Germline values: CDR1 LNHDA, CDR2 SQIVND (reference sequence). As DNA, the CDR3 is TGTGCCAGTAGCTTACCGCGCCAGCGGACACCCCTCCACTTT. It codes for CASSLPRQRTPLHF.

In its sample, this clone was seen a few times. The chain is built from TRBV6-1 and TRBJ2-7; the D gene is possibly TRBD2 (6 bases). Per germline, CDR1 MNHNS and CDR2 SASEGT. CDR3 length: 13 residues. Trimming pared 5 bases from V and 3 bases from J, leaving 11 bases between. The CDR3 spells CASSRPGGYEQYF. Written as DNA, the CDR3 is TGTGCCAGCAGTCGACCCGGGGGCTACGAGCAGTACTTC.

This sequence joins TRBV30 and TRBJ1-1; 7 nucleotides agree with TRBD1. Germline-derived CDR1 and CDR2 are GTSNPN and SVGIG (reference sequence). V lost 1 base, J lost 1 base, and 0 bases stayed unmatched. The CDR3 runs to 13 residues. CDR3 amino acids: CAWSGQGNTEAFF. The CDR3 DNA reads TGTGCCTGGAGTGGACAGGGGAACACTGAAGCTTTCTTT.

The chain employs TRBV27 and TRBJ1-4; D remains unclear. Trimming left V 5 bases short and J 0 bases short, with 16 bases between. This CDR3 is 17 amino acids long. Germline V lookup: CDR1 MNHEY, CDR2 SMNVEV (reference sequence). The CDR3 DNA reads as TGTGCCAGCAGTGAGGGCAAGGCCGGGGCAACTAATGAAAAACTGTTTTTT. Amino acid sequence: CASSEGKAGATNEKLFF.

The rearrangement joins TRBV10-3 to TRBJ2-7; no clear D gene. CDR3 size: 14 residues. V was pared by 1 base and J by 5 bases, with 12 bases between. Germline CDR1 reads ENHRY; CDR2 reads SYGVKD. The CDR3 region has the DNA TGTGCCATCAGTGAGTACGGTACCCCGGACGAGCAGTACTTC. Its protein is CAISEYGTPDEQYF.

The rearrangement joins TRBV11-3 to TRBJ2-3, with a weak D call TRBD1 (5 bases). The germline gives CDR1 SGHNT, CDR2 YENEEA. V gave up 2 bases and J gave up 3 bases, with 6 bases separating them. The CDR3 totals 13 residues. The CDR3 here is CASSLPGTDTQYF. Here the CDR3 DNA reads TGTGCCAGCAGCTTACCAGGGACAGATACGCAGTATTTT.

V and J are TRBV2 and TRBJ2-7; D gene ambiguous. The CDR3 length is 12 residues. The germline V and J ends were trimmed by 3 bases and 5 bases, with 8 bases remaining between them. Per germline, CDR1 SNHLY and CDR2 FYNNEI. For the CDR3, the DNA is TGTGCCAGCAGTGAGGGCCGTAACGAGCAGTACTTC. It specifies CASSEGRNEQYF.

The rearrangement joins TRBV4-1 to TRBJ1-5; maybe TRBD1 (5 bases). CDR1 is MGHRA and CDR2 is YSYEKL in the germline V gene. The CDR3 is 16 amino acids. Trimming removed 0 bases at V and 3 bases at J, with 12 bases between. The CDR3 nucleotides read TGCGCCAGCAGCCAAGATGTAGGACAAATCAATCAGCCCCAGCATTTT. The encoded protein is CASSQDVGQINQPQHF.

The V gene is TRBV6-5, the J gene TRBJ2-5; D unclear. This CDR3 is built from 13 residues. The V and J ends lost 4 bases and 1 base respectively, with 7 bases between them. Germline values: CDR1 MNHEY, CDR2 SVGAGI. CDR3 sequence reads: CASSFQIQETQYF. The CDR3, as DNA: TGTGCCAGCAGTTTCCAGATCCAAGAGACCCAGTACTTC.

The J gene is TRBJ2-7, the V gene TRBV28; D may be TRBD2 (6 bases). V lost 7 bases to trimming and J lost 3 bases, with 16 bases between them. This CDR3 comprises 14 residues. The germline gives CDR1 MDHEN, CDR2 SYDVKM. The CDR3 nucleotides are TGTGCCAGCAACCCTACCCTAGCGAGCTACGAGCAGTACTTC. As protein: CASNPTLASYEQYF.

This clone was counted once. The chain employs TRBV28 and TRBJ2-1; 10 positions match TRBD2. The germline V gene encodes CDR1 MDHEN and CDR2 SYDVKM. The CDR3 is 16 residues long. With 2 bases clipped from V and 4 bases from J, the junction kept 5 bases outside the gene matches. The CDR3 spells CASSLESGRAYNEQFF. The DNA for the CDR3 is TGTGCCAGCAGTTTAGAAAGCGGGAGGGCTTACAATGAGCAGTTCTTC.

The V call is TRBV28, the J call TRBJ1-1; D remains unclear. The CDR3 totals 11 residues. V was trimmed by 11 bases and J by 2 bases, leaving 9 bases between them. Germline loops: CDR1 MDHEN, CDR2 SYDVKM. The CDR3 loop is CACGSNTEAFF. CDR3 nucleotide sequence: TGTGCCTGTGGCAGTAACACTGAAGCTTTCTTT.

V is TRBV28 and J is TRBJ2-3; a possible D gene is TRBD1 (5 bases). The CDR3 covers 17 residues. The ends were cut back, 5 bases at V and 2 bases at J, with 20 bases in the middle. Germline CDR1 and CDR2: MDHEN and SYDVKM. The CDR3 bases are TGTGCCAGCAGTCTGGTGGTGGACAACCCGACCACAGATACGCAGTATTTT. This sequence encodes CASSLVVDNPTTDTQYF.

The chain joins TRBV5-4 to TRBJ1-1; D ambiguous. This CDR3 has 14 residues. Germline lookup yields CDR1 SGHNT and CDR2 YYREEE (reference sequence). V lost 4 bases and J 0 bases, leaving 10 bases between the germline ends. CDR3 in DNA: TGTGCCAGCAGCCCCACCGAGTTGAACACTGAAGCTTTCTTT. Translating it yields CASSPTELNTEAFF.

The rearrangement links TRBV2 to TRBJ1-4; D perhaps matches TRBD1 (5 bases). Trimming removed 7 bases from V and 5 bases from J, with 17 bases in between. Per germline, CDR1 SNHLY and CDR2 FYNNEI. The CDR3 totals 15 residues. The CDR3 protein is CASTPRDGLNEKLFF. CDR3 bases: TGTGCCAGCACCCCAAGGGACGGACTAAATGAAAAACTGTTTTTT.

This clone was observed a handful of times. The chain has TRBV29-1 and TRBJ1-1; D gene unclear. V dropped 4 bases and J dropped 4 bases, with 4 bases sitting between them. There are 10 residues in the CDR3. From germline, CDR1 is SQVTM and CDR2 ANQGSEA. The CDR3 reads CSVGATEAFF. In nucleotides, the CDR3 is TGCAGCGTTGGGGCCACTGAAGCTTTCTTT.

This clone was detected only a few times. CDR3 DNA sequence: TGTGCCAGCAGCCCAGACCAGGGGAGGGAGCTGTTTTTT. As protein: CASSPDQGRELFF. This chain connects TRBV7-2 to TRBJ2-2, with D perhaps matching TRBD1 (6 bases). The CDR3 length is 13 residues. V was pared by 5 bases and J by 9 bases, with 13 bases between. Germline V lookup: CDR1 SGHTA, CDR2 FQGNSA.

The rearrangement joins TRBV5-1 to TRBJ2-1; 7 nucleotides align to TRBD2. V was pared by 2 bases and J by 7 bases, with 9 bases of the junction left unmatched. The CDR3 covers 15 residues. Germline V lookup: CDR1 SGHRS, CDR2 YFSETQ. The CDR3 DNA reads as TGCGCCAGCAGCTTCATGGGCGGGAGCCCGAATGAGCAGTTCTTC. Its protein is CASSFMGGSPNEQFF.

The CDR3, as DNA: TGTGCCAGCAGCGTGGGAGGAGCGGGCTCAGATACGCAGTATTTT. This gives the protein CASSVGGAGSDTQYF. The V and J genes are TRBV6-1 and TRBJ2-3; a weak D match, TRBD2 (6 bases). Deletions cut 6 bases from V and 4 bases from J, with 17 bases between. The germline CDR1 and CDR2 sequences are MNHNS and SASEGT. The CDR3 has 15 residues.

The J gene is TRBJ1-5, the V gene TRBV9; no clear D. CDR1 and CDR2 (germline): SGDLS, YYNGEE. CDR3 size: 14 residues. Trimming shortened V by 0 bases and J by 4 bases, and 8 bases separated the two germline ends. CDR3 sequence (DNA): TGTGCCAGCAGCGTAGACAGTGGGAATCAGCCCCAGCATTTT. Protein sequence: CASSVDSGNQPQHF.

This chain connects TRBV30 to TRBJ2-7; 9 positions agree with TRBD2. The V gene end was trimmed by 4 bases and the J gene end by 5 bases; junction bases not matched to a gene: 3. The V gene's germline CDR1 is GTSNPN and CDR2 SVGIG (reference sequence). The CDR3 has 12 amino acids. The CDR3 is CAWKGLANEQYF. Here the CDR3 DNA reads TGTGCCTGGAAGGGACTAGCAAACGAGCAGTACTTC.

The rearrangement uses TRBV28 and TRBJ2-3, with 9 positions matching TRBD2. The CDR3 extends over 16 amino acids. Germline lookup yields CDR1 MDHEN and CDR2 SYDVKM. Losses at the gene ends were 5 bases for V and 3 bases for J; bases not matched to a gene: 9. The CDR3 loop reads CASSRDSGSRTDTQYF. The CDR3 nucleotides are TGTGCCAGCAGTCGGGATAGCGGGAGCCGAACAGATACGCAGTATTTT.

The V and J genes are TRBV5-1 and TRBJ2-1; 9 bases fit TRBD2. The CDR3 runs 15 residues. Germline-derived CDR1 and CDR2 are SGHRS and YFSETQ. Unmatched junction bases numbered 3, after V lost 0 bases and J lost 5 bases. The CDR3 spells CASSLGLAVHNEQFF. In nucleotides, the CDR3 is TGCGCCAGCAGCTTGGGACTAGCGGTTCACAATGAGCAGTTCTTC. Drawing the rest from reference TRBV5-1 and TRBJ2-1, the complete variable domain is KAGVTQTPRYLIKTRGQQVTLSCSPISGHRSVSWYQQTPGQGLQFLFEYFSETQRNKGNFPGRFSGRQFSNSRSEMNVSTLELGDSALYLCASSLGLAVHNEQFFGPGTRLTVL.